These T cell receptor beta chains were read from a single sample in a study of blood T cell repertoires in COVID-19. Measured with immunoSEQ multiplex PCR; TCRdb has only the in-frame clones, and not every one. The table lists 270,000 or so clones, roughly 84% of them singletons. Sequencing used peripheral blood. The receptors were sampled from a woman aged 18-30 years with acute or convalescent COVID-19. Both conserved end residues are part of each CDR3. Each record gives: clone size, V gene, D gene, J gene, CDR3 DNA, CDR3 protein. The D gene is left open where the match is weak. Clone size is stated in some rows and not others, as once, few, many or a class when expanded.

>NA|TRBV5-4|TRBD1|TRBJ2-7
TGTGCCAGCAGCTTAGGGGGACAGGGGGGGTACTACGAGCAGTACTTC
CASSLGGQGGYYEQYF
>NA|TRBV15|NA|TRBJ1-3
TGTGCCACCAGCCAGGGGACCGAAAACACCATATATTTT
CATSQGTENTIYF
>NA|TRBV2|NA|TRBJ2-7
TGTGCCAGCAGTGAAGCCCGACTAGGTAACTACGAGCAGTACTTC
CASSEARLGNYEQYF
>once|TRBV29-1|NA|TRBJ2-7
TGCAGCGTTAGCGGGCCCTCCTACGAGCAGTACTTC
CSVSGPSYEQYF
>NA|TRBV28|NA|TRBJ1-4
TGTGCCAGCAGGGGGGCAGACGGCGGAAATGAAAAACTGTTTTTT
CASRGADGGNEKLFF
>few|TRBV6-5|TRBD2|TRBJ2-3
TGTGCCGGTGGGACTAGCGGGAGTGGAACAGATACGCAGTATTTT
CAGGTSGSGTDTQYF
>NA|TRBV5-4|NA|TRBJ1-6
TGTGCCAGCAGCTTAGGTGACAGAGGTCGAAATTCACCCCTCCACTTT
CASSLGDRGRNSPLHF
>NA|TRBV28|NA|TRBJ2-7
TGTGCCAGCGGAGGACAGATCTACGAGCAGTACTTC
CASGGQIYEQYF
>few|TRBV10-2|NA|TRBJ1-2
TGCGCCAGCAGTGGAACGGGGGACTATGGCTACACCTTC
CASSGTGDYGYTF
>NA|TRBV7-3|NA|TRBJ1-3
TGTGCCAGCAGCTTAAATCCAGGGGCGGACACCATATATTTT
CASSLNPGADTIYF
>NA|TRBV9|TRBD2|TRBJ2-1
TGTGCCAGCAGCGCCGGACTAGCGGGAGTGAATGAGCAGTTCTTC
CASSAGLAGVNEQFF
>NA|TRBV18|NA|TRBJ2-6
TGTGCCAGCTCACCATCGTCACTAGTGATCACTGGGGCCAACGTCCTGACTTTC
CASSPSSLVITGANVLTF
>NA|TRBV3-1/TRBV3-2|NA|TRBJ2-2
TGTGCCAGCAGCCAAAATTGGAGGGCTGGCACCGGGGAGCTGTTTTTT
CASSQNWRAGTGELFF
>once|TRBV30|TRBD1|TRBJ1-2
TGTGCCTGGACAGGGGGCGGGAGCTATGGCTACACCTTC
CAWTGGGSYGYTF
>NA|TRBV5-6|NA|TRBJ1-3
TGTGCCAGCAGCTTGGGTCAGCGATCCTCTGGAAACACCATATATTTT
CASSLGQRSSGNTIYF
>NA|TRBV6-5|NA|TRBJ1-4
TGTGCCAGCAGTTCGTTCAGGGTTCCTAATGAAAAACTGTTTTTT
CASSSFRVPNEKLFF
>NA|TRBV15|NA|TRBJ2-3
TGTGCCACCAGCTCCGAGCGGAATCCTAGCACAGATACGCAGTATTTT
CATSSERNPSTDTQYF